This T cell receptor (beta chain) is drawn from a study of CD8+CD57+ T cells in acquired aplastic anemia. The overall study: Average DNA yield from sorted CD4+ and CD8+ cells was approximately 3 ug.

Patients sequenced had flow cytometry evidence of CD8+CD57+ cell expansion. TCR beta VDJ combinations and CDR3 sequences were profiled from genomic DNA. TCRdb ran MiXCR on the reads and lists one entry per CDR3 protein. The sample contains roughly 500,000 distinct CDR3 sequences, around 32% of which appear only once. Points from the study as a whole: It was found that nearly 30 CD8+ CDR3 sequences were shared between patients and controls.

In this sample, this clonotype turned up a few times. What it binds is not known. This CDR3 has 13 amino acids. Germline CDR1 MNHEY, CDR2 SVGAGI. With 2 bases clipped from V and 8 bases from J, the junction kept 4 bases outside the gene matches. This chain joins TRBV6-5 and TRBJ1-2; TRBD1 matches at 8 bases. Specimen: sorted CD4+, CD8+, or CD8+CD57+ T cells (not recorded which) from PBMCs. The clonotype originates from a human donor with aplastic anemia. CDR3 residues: CASSYGGQGGYTF. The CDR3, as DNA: TGTGCCAGCAGTTACGGCGGACAGGGAGGCTACACCTTC.